The sequence of this T cell receptor (beta chain) was determined in a study of blood T cell repertoires in COVID-19 (dated by TCRdb to about 2020). With regard to the full study: The collaborator samples originated in the United States, Italy and Spain and spanned the acute and convalescent phases of COVID-19. The material from the prospective study consisted of cDNA or gDNA derived from T cells, B-cell-depleted T cells, or PBMCs. Deeply sampled blood TCRbeta repertoires from subjects exposed to, actively infected with, or recovered from COVID-19 were included in the dataset. The repertoires were made available in a free public database intended to serve as a resource for research on the immune response to SARS-CoV-2. Samples came from the ongoing ImmuneRACE study (first 160 participants) plus 1,254 subjects from 6 global collaborators. The sample metadata nearly always contained a de-identified subject ID, COVID-19 status, age in years and sex. Where available, HLA class I and class II types were taken from metadata supplied by the sample provider and were not determined by assay-based typing.

As to this clone: No antigen is known for it. Base-call qualities are not available, and no considerably larger clone is one nucleotide away.

One collaborating source in Seattle enrolled patients while the patients were actively infected and followed the patients over time throughout the course of disease. The collaborating institutions used their own protocols to collect whole blood in K2EDTA tubes. Collaborator samples were shipped for TCRbeta analysis as frozen whole blood, isolated PBMCs, or DNA extracted from either sample type. Summary of the overall study and its limitations: The amount of clinical and demographic metadata varied by source and participant and was provided uncurated.

TCRbeta CDR3 regions were amplified from genomic DNA using the immunoSEQ Assay, a bias-controlled multiplex PCR. The authors' pipeline ran thus. Nucleated cell counts per sample were estimated from amplification of reference gene primers within the assay. Sequence reads were collapsed and filtered to measure the absolute abundance of every unique TCRbeta CDR3 rearrangement. For each sample, productive Simpson clonality was calculated as the square root of Simpson's diversity index over productive rearrangements. The clones in this table, taken by TCRdb from immuneACCESS, are in-frame only. Not every clone is retained; where verified, under half of the shortfall comes from an unresolved V gene, and the cause of the rest is unknown. From that table come the V and J calls and clone size; the DNA was used to work out D and trimming. Within this sample are some 190,000 clones, with 84% of them counted one time only. Of the sample, about 7.8% is held by the ten largest clones.

The specimen was peripheral blood. The TCR was taken from a woman of 80 years or more with COVID-19, enrolled during active disease.

The sequenced DNA is TGTGCCAGCAGCCTGGCAGGTGCTAGGGGCGAGAGCTACACCTTC. This codes for CASSLAGARGESYTF. The sequence is built from TRBV5-5 and TRBJ1-2; D gene: possibly TRBD1, on 5 matching bases. The junction shows trimming of 4 bases on V and 9 bases on J, plus 22 bases between the germline ends. From the cysteine up to the phenylalanine, the CDR3 has a length of 15 residues. This entry keeps only the CDR3 DNA: 45 bases, framed from base 1. From the germline V gene (reference sequence), CDR1 is SGHKS and CDR2 is YYEKEE.